This T cell receptor (beta chain) was observed in a study of blood T cells in healthy people across ages. This CDR3 is built from 15 residues. J was trimmed by 5 bases and V by 5 bases; bases with no gene match: 8. Germline V lookup: CDR1 SEHNR, CDR2 FQNEAQ (reference sequence). A second PCR, run for about 6 to 11 cycles, used a sample-barcoded 5' primer plus a J-beta primer mix. Any given sample supplied a minimum of 2.5 million CDR3-containing paired-end reads. In TCRdb, the 5' RACE reads were re-called with MiXCR into one record per CDR3 protein. The sample carries about 580,000 distinct CDR3 sequences, under 55% recorded once.

Sequencing was performed on blood. The chain recombines TRBV7-9 with TRBJ2-3; 9 bases align to TRBD1. This receptor was taken from a man aged 80 or over in good health. As DNA, the CDR3 is TGTGCCAGCAGCCCCACCGGACAGGGGATAGATACGCAGTATTTT. This sequence encodes CASSPTGQGIDTQYF.